Listed below are T cell receptor beta chains from one sample, sequenced in a study of blood T cell repertoires in COVID-19. Clones were sequenced by immunoSEQ multiplex PCR, and TCRdb holds only the in-frame ones, with some missing. The repertoire holds around 250,000 clones, with approximately 85% as singletons. The sequencing input was peripheral blood. These receptors originate from a human donor in a cohort sampled during active COVID-19. The CDR3 runs from the conserved cysteine through the conserved F or W. Each record gives: V gene, J gene, D gene, clone size, CDR3 DNA, CDR3 protein. D genes are given only for firm matches. Clone size is stated in some rows and not others, as once, few, many or a class when expanded.

>TRBV18|TRBJ1-1|NA|NA
TGTGCCAGCTCATACAGGGTACTGGGCATGAACACTGAAGCTTTCTTT
CASSYRVLGMNTEAFF
>TRBV7-2|TRBJ2-7|TRBD2|NA
TGTGCCAGCAGCTTAATGCGCCTAGCGGGGGCCACGTACGAGCAGTACTTC
CASSLMRLAGATYEQYF
>TRBV6-6|TRBJ1-1|TRBD1|NA
TGTGCCAGCAGACCGGGACAGGGGGTCAAGGACACTGAAGCTTTCTTT
CASRPGQGVKDTEAFF
>TRBV4-3|TRBJ1-3|NA|NA
TGCGCCAGCAGCCAAGAGCCCCCACAGAGTAGCTCTGGAAACACCATATATTTT
CASSQEPPQSSSGNTIYF
>TRBV12-3/TRBV12-4|TRBJ1-2|TRBD1|NA
TGTGCCAGCATCCTACAGGGGAACTATGGCTACACCTTC
CASILQGNYGYTF
>TRBV2|TRBJ2-7|TRBD1|NA
TGTGCCAGCTGGGCAGGGGGCTTTTCGGGGAGTCCTTACGAGCAGTACTTC
CASWAGGFSGSPYEQYF
>TRBV10-3|TRBJ2-7|TRBD1|once
TGTGCCATCAGTCAGGGGGAGTACGAGCAGTACTTC
CAISQGEYEQYF
>TRBV3-1/TRBV3-2|TRBJ2-7|NA|once
TGTGCCAGCAGCCAAGAGGGTTACGGGAGAATGGGAGGCGAGCAGTACTTC
CASSQEGYGRMGGEQYF
>TRBV12-3/TRBV12-4|TRBJ2-7|TRBD1|NA
TGTGCCAGCAGACAAACAGGGGTCGAGCAGTACTTC
CASRQTGVEQYF
>TRBV7-9|TRBJ2-1|NA|NA
TGTGCCAGCAGTTTCGGACAAGGAAACAATGAGCAGTTCTTC
CASSFGQGNNEQFF
>TRBV6-2/TRBV6-3|TRBJ2-5|NA|NA
TGTGCCAGCAGTTACTCGGGGGGGGGCCGAGGTAAAGAGACCCAGTACTTC
CASSYSGGGRGKETQYF
>TRBV9|TRBJ2-7|NA|NA
TGTGCCAGCAGCGTGCGGCCGTTCTACGAGCAGTACTTC
CASSVRPFYEQYF
>TRBV7-2|TRBJ2-5|TRBD1|NA
TGTGCCAGCACCACCGGGACAGGCTACGAGACCCAGTACTTC
CASTTGTGYETQYF
>TRBV7-9|TRBJ2-7|NA|NA
TGTGCCAGCAGCTTAGTCGGGGGGCCCTACGAGCAGTACTTC
CASSLVGGPYEQYF
>TRBV28|TRBJ1-5|NA|NA
TGTGCCAGCAGCTTTTCGGCAGGGTTCAATCAGCCCCAGCATTTT
CASSFSAGFNQPQHF
>TRBV7-9|TRBJ2-7|NA|NA
TGTGCCAGCAGCTTACAGGGGAACGAGCAGTACTTC
CASSLQGNEQYF
>TRBV30|TRBJ1-3|NA|few
TGTGCCTGGAGTGTTGACGGGGGAAGAGGATATTTT
CAWSVDGGRGYF
>TRBV10-3|TRBJ1-1|TRBD1|NA
TGTGCCATCAGTGAGTCTCAAAGGACAGGGAACACTGAAGCTTTCTTT
CAISESQRTGNTEAFF
>TRBV3-1/TRBV3-2|TRBJ1-2|NA|few
TGTGCCAGCAGCCTCGGAGGGAACTATGGCTACACCTTC
CASSLGGNYGYTF
>TRBV28|TRBJ2-7|NA|once
TGTGCCAGCAGCACGACAGTAACCTACGAGCAGTACTTC
CASSTTVTYEQYF
>TRBV30|TRBJ1-1|NA|NA
TGTGCCTGGAGTGCACTCGTGAACACTGAAGCTTTCTTT
CAWSALVNTEAFF
>TRBV29-1|TRBJ1-1|TRBD1|NA
TGCAGCGTTCCTCAGGGGGCTGAAGCTTTCTTT
CSVPQGAEAFF
>TRBV5-1|TRBJ2-7|NA|NA
TGCGCCAGCAGCTTAGACATAGGCTCCTACGAGCAGTACTTC
CASSLDIGSYEQYF
>TRBV6-5|TRBJ2-5|NA|NA
TGTGCCAGCAGTCCAGAGGGTTTTCTGGAGACCCAGTACTTC
CASSPEGFLETQYF
>TRBV19|TRBJ2-7|NA|NA
TGTGCCAGTAGTCCCGGGGACACGATCTCCTACGAGCAGTACTTC
CASSPGDTISYEQYF
>TRBV11-1|TRBJ1-3|NA|NA
TGTGCCAGCAGCCCTCCCGGAGCTGGAAACACCATATATTTT
CASSPPGAGNTIYF
>TRBV9|TRBJ1-5|NA|NA
TGTGCCAGCAGCGCAGACCGGGGTAGCAATCAGCCCCAGCATTTT
CASSADRGSNQPQHF
>TRBV5-1|TRBJ2-2|NA|NA
TGCGCCAGCAGCCCTGGGCAGGGTGACACCGGGGAGCTGTTTTTT
CASSPGQGDTGELFF
>TRBV6-2/TRBV6-3|TRBJ2-7|NA|NA
TGTGCCAGCAGTCTCCCAGGGACCTACGAGCAGTACTTC
CASSLPGTYEQYF
>TRBV19|TRBJ2-7|TRBD2|NA
TGTGCCAGTAGTACCCAAGGACTAGCGGGGCCCGAGCAGTACTTC
CASSTQGLAGPEQYF
>TRBV6-5|TRBJ2-1|TRBD1|NA
TGTGCCAGCACCACCGACAGGGAATTAGTGGATGAGCAGTTCTTC
CASTTDRELVDEQFF
>TRBV19|TRBJ1-2|NA|NA
TGTGCCAGTAGGGGATTTTACGGGGGGAGTGGTGGCTACACCTTC
CASRGFYGGSGGYTF
>TRBV27|TRBJ1-3|TRBD1|NA
TGTGCCAGCAGCCCAAACAGGGGAGGCGGAAACACCATATATTTT
CASSPNRGGGNTIYF
>TRBV27|TRBJ1-1|NA|NA
TGTGCCAGCATGTCTACCCCTATGAACACTGAAGCTTTCTTT
CASMSTPMNTEAFF
>TRBV28|TRBJ2-7|TRBD2|NA
TGTGCCAGCAGTTTAAAGGCGGGAGTGTCCTACGAGCAGTACTTC
CASSLKAGVSYEQYF
>TRBV2|TRBJ1-4|NA|NA
TGTGCCACCACAGCTGCAACTAATGAAAAACTGTTTTTT
CATTAATNEKLFF
>TRBV7-3|TRBJ2-7|TRBD1|NA
TGTGCCAGCAGCTGGGGCCAGGGGGTCTCCTACGAGCAGTACTTC
CASSWGQGVSYEQYF
>TRBV4-2|TRBJ2-1|TRBD2|NA
TGTGCCAGCAGTCCTAGCGGGAGCGGGTACAATGAGCAGTTCTTC
CASSPSGSGYNEQFF
>TRBV27|TRBJ2-3|NA|NA
TGTGCCAGCAGTTTCAGGGGGGTCGGGGGGGGAAGGACAGATACGCAGTATTTT
CASSFRGVGGGRTDTQYF
>TRBV6-5|TRBJ2-1|TRBD1|NA
TGTGCCAGCAGTAAGACAGGGAGCGCGTTGTTGCAGTTCTTC
CASSKTGSALLQFF
>TRBV6-2/TRBV6-3|TRBJ1-2|TRBD1|once
TGTGCCAGCAGTTACTCTGGGACAGGCAACTATGGCTACACCTTC
CASSYSGTGNYGYTF
>TRBV19|TRBJ1-3|TRBD1|NA
TGTGCCAGTATCGACAGGGCTGGAAACACCATATATTTT
CASIDRAGNTIYF
>TRBV7-8|TRBJ1-2|NA|few
TGTGCCAGCAGTTTCTCTGGGGCGAGTGGCTACACCTTC
CASSFSGASGYTF
>TRBV10-2|TRBJ2-7|NA|NA
TGCGCCAGCAGTGAGTCGGGCGCGGGGTACGAGCAGTACTTC
CASSESGAGYEQYF
>TRBV11-1|TRBJ2-7|TRBD1|NA
TGTGCCAGCAGGTGGGACAGAGCTTCCTACGAGCAGTACTTC
CASRWDRASYEQYF